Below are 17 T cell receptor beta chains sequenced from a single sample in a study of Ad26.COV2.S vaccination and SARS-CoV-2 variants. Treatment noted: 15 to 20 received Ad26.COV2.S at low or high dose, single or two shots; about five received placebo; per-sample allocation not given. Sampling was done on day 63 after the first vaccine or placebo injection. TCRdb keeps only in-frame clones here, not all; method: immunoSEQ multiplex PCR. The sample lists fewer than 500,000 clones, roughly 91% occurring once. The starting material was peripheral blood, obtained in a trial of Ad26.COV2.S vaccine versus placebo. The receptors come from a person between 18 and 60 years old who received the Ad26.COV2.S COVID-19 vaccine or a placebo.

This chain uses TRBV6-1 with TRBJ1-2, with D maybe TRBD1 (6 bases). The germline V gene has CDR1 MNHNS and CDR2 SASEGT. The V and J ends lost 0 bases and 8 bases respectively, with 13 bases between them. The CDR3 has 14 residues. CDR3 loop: CASSEAGAGTGYTF. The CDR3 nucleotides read TGTGCCAGCAGTGAAGCGGGGGCAGGGACCGGCTACACCTTC.

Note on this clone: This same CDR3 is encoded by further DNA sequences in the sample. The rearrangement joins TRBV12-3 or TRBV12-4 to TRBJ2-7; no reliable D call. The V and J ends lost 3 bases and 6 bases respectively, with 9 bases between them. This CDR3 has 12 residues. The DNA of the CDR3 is TGTGCCAGCAGTTTTCAGTCGGGCGAGCAGTACTTC. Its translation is CASSFQSGEQYF.

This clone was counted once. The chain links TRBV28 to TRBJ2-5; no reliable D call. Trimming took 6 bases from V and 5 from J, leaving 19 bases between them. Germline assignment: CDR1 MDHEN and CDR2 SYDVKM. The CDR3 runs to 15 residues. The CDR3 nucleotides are TGTGCCAGCAGAACCCCCCGGGCCCTGCATGAGACCCAGTACTTC. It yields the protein CASRTPRALHETQYF.

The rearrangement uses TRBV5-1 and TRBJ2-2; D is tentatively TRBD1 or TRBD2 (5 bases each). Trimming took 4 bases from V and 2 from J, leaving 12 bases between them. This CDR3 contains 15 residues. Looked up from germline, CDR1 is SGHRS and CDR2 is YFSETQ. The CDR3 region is CASSPAGTNTGELFF. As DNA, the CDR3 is TGCGCCAGCAGCCCCGCCGGGACCAACACCGGGGAGCTGTTTTTT.

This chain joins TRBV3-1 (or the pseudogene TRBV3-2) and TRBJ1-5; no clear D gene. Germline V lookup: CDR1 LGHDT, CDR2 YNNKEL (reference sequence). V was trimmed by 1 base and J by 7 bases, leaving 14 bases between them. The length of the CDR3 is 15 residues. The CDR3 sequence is CASSQGPTIRQPQHF. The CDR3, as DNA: TGTGCCAGCAGCCAAGGCCCGACAATAAGACAGCCCCAGCATTTT.

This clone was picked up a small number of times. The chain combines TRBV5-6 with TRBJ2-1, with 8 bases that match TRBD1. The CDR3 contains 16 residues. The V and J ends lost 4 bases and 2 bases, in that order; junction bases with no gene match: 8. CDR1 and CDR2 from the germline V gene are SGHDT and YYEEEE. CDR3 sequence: CASSTLTGEAYNEQFF. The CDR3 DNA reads TGTGCCAGCAGCACCCTGACAGGGGAGGCCTACAATGAGCAGTTCTTC.

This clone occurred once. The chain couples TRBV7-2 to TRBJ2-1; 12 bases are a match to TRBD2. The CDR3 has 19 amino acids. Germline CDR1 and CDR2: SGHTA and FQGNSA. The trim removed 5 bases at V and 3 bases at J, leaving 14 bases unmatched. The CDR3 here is CASSARASGRAKVYNEQFF. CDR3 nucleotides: TGTGCCAGCAGCGCCCGGGCTAGCGGGAGGGCCAAGGTCTACAATGAGCAGTTCTTC.

The CDR3 DNA is TGTGCCAGCAGTCAGGGACTAGCGGGGGAGCTGTTTTTT. Its protein product is CASSQGLAGELFF. The chain employs TRBV6-2 or TRBV6-3 and TRBJ2-2; 10 bases match TRBD2. Germline assignment: CDR1 MNHEY and CDR2 SVGEGT. The CDR3 has 13 amino acids. The V and J ends lost 5 bases and 8 bases, in that order; junction bases with no gene match: 2.

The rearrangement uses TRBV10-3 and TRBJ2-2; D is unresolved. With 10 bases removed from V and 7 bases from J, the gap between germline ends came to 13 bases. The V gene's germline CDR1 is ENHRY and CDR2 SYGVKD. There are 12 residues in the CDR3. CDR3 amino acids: CATGTGVGELFF. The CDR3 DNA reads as TGTGCCACCGGTACTGGGGTCGGGGAGCTGTTTTTT.

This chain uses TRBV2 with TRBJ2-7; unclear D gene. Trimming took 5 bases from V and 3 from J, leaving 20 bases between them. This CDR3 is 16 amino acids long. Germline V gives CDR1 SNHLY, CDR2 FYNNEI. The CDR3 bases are TGTGCCAGCAGTCAGACCTCCGAGAGCCCACGCTACGAGCAGTACTTC. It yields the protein CASSQTSESPRYEQYF.

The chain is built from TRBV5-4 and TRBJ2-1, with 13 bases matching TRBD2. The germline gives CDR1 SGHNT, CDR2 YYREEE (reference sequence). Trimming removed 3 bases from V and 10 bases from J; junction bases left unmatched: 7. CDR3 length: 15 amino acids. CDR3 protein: CASSSLAGGPGEQFF. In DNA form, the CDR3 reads TGTGCCAGCAGCTCACTAGCGGGAGGGCCGGGGGAGCAGTTCTTC.

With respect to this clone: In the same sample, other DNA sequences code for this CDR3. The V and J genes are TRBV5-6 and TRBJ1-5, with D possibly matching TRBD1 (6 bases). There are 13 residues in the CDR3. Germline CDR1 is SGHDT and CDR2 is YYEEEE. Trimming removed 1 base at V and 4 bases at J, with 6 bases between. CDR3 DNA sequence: TGTGCCAGCAGCTTGCAGGGGAATCAGCCCCAGCATTTT. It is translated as CASSLQGNQPQHF.

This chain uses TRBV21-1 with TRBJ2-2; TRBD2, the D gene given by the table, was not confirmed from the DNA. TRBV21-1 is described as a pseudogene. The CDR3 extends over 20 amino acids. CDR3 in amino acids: CASSKGDWTSGLADTGELFF. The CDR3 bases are TGTGCCAGCAGCAAAGGTGATTGGACTAGCGGCCTTGCGGACACCGGGGAGCTGTTTTTT.

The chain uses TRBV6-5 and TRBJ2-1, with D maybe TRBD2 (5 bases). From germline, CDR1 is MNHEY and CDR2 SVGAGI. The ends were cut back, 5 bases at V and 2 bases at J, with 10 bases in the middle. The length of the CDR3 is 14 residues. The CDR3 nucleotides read TGTGCCAGCAGTACGGGGATAACCTACAATGAGCAGTTCTTC. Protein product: CASSTGITYNEQFF.

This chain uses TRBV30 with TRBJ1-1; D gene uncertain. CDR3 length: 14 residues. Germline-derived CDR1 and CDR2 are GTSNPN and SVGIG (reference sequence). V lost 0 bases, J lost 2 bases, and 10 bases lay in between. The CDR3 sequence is CAWSVRGINTEAFF. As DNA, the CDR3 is TGTGCCTGGAGTGTACGAGGGATAAACACTGAAGCTTTCTTT. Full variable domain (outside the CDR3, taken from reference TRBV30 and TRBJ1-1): SQTIHQWPATLVQPVGSPLSLECTVEGTSNPNLYWYRQAAGRGLQLLFYSVGIGQISSEVPQNLSASRPQDRQFILSSKKLLLSDSGFYLCAWSVRGINTEAFFGQGTRLTVV.

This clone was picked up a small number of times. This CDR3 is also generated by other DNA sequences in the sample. DNA of the CDR3: TGTGCCAGCAAGGGGGGACTGTCCTCCTACGAGCAGTACTTC. It yields the protein CASKGGLSSYEQYF. This chain connects TRBV6-5 to TRBJ2-7, with D tentatively TRBD1 or TRBD2 (6 bases each). The germline V and J ends were trimmed by 7 bases and 0 bases, with 13 bases remaining between them. In germline, CDR1 is MNHEY, CDR2 SVGAGI. This CDR3 spans 14 amino acids.

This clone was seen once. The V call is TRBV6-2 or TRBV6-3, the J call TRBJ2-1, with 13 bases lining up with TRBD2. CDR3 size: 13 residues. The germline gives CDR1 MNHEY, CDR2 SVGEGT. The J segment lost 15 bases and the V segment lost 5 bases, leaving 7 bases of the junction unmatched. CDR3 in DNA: TGTGCCAGCAGTCGCGGACTAGCGGGAGCCCTGTTCTTC. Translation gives CASSRGLAGALFF.